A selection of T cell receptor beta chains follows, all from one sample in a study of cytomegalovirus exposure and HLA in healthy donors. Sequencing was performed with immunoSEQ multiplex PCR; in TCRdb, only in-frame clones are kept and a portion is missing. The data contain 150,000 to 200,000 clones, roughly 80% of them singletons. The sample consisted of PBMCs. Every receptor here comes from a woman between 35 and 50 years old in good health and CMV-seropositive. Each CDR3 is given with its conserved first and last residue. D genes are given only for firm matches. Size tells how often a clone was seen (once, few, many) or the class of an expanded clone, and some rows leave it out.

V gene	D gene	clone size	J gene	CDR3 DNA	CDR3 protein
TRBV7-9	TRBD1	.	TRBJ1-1	TGTGCCAGCAGCTTAGGCCTACCGGACAGGGGCGCTTTCTTT	CASSLGLPDRGAFF
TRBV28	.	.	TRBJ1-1	TGTGCCAGCAGTTTAGAACAGGGGAACACTGAAGCTTTCTTT	CASSLEQGNTEAFF
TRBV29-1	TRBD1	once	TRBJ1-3	TGCAGCGTACAGGGACAGGGCTTCTCTGGAAACACCATATATTTT	CSVQGQGFSGNTIYF
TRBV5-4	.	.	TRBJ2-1	TGTGCCAGCAGCTTGGGTAGCCGCCGCGCCAATGAGCAGTTCTTC	CASSLGSRRANEQFF
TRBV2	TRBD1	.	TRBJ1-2	TGTGCCAGCGGCCTGGGACAGGGGATAAGTGGCTACACCTTC	CASGLGQGISGYTF
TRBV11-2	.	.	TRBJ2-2	TGTGCCAGTCCAGGGTCCCGCGGGGAGCTGTTTTTT	CASPGSRGELFF
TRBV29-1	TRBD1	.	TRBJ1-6	TGCAGCGTTTCTTTAACAGGGGGCTATAATTCACCCCTCCACTTT	CSVSLTGGYNSPLHF
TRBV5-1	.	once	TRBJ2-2	TGCGCCAGCAGCTTCCGGGGGTCGAGAACCGGGGAGCTGTTTTTT	CASSFRGSRTGELFF
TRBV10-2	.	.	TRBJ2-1	TGCGCCAGCAGTATGAACCGCGGTGAGCAGTTCTTC	CASSMNRGEQFF
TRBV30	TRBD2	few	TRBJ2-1	TGTGCCTGGAGTGGGGCGGGAGGATACAATGAGCAGTTCTTC	CAWSGAGGYNEQFF
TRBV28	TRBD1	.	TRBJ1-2	TGTGCCAGCAGCCGAGGGAGGGACAGGGGCTATGGCTACACCTTC	CASSRGRDRGYGYTF
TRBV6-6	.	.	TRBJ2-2	TGTGCCAGCTCTGATAGCGGGAACACCGGGGAGCTGTTTTTT	CASSDSGNTGELFF
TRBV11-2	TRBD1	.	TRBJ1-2	TGTGCCAGCAGCTTAGCCTTAGGAGGGGGCGTGGGTGGCTACACCTTC	CASSLALGGGVGGYTF
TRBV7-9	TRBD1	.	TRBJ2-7	TGTGCCAGCAGCTGGGACAGCTCCTACGAGCAGTACTTC	CASSWDSSYEQYF
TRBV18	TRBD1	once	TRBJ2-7	TGTGCCAGCTCACCGAGGACAGGCGGCGAGCAGTACTTC	CASSPRTGGEQYF
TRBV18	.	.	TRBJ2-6	TGTGCCAGCTCCCCCGTGGGGGCCTCTGGGGCCAACGTCCTGACTTTC	CASSPVGASGANVLTF
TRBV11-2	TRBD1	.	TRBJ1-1	TGTGCCAGCAGCCCGACGACAGGGCGCCGGGGGACTGAAGCTTTCTTT	CASSPTTGRRGTEAFF
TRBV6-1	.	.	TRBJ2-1	TGTGCCAGCAGTGAAAGCGAGAACTCCTACAATGAGCAGTTCTTC	CASSESENSYNEQFF
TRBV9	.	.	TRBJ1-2	TGTGCCAGCAGCGTAGGTGCGGGCTCCACCTATGGCTACACCTTC	CASSVGAGSTYGYTF
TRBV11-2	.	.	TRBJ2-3	TGTGCCAGCAGCTCAGACCGGGACTTTGAGTGGGGTACGCAGTATTTT	CASSSDRDFEWGTQYF
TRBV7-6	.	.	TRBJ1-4	TGTGCCAGCAGCAAGATGTCACAGGCGGCCGGTGAAAAACTGTTTTTT	CASSKMSQAAGEKLFF
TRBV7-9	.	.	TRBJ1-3	TGTGCCAGCAGCCGAGTAGACTCTGGAAACACCATATATTTT	CASSRVDSGNTIYF
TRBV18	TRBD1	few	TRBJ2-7	TGTGCCAGCTCACCTGTCCGACAGGGCCTATCAAGCTCCTACGAGCAGTACTTC	CASSPVRQGLSSSYEQYF
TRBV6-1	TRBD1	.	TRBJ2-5	TGTGCCAGCAGTGAAGTGGCAGGGGGGACCCAGTACTTC	CASSEVAGGTQYF
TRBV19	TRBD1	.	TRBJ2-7	TGTGCCAGTAGCACATCCGGGACAGGGCCGTACGAGCAGTACTTC	CASSTSGTGPYEQYF
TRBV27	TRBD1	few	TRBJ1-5	TGTGCCAGCAGGGGAGACAGGGGCAATCAGCCCCAGCATTTT	CASRGDRGNQPQHF
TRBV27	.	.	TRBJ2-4	TGTGCCAGCAGTGAATGGACAGACATAGCCAAAAACATTCAGTACTTC	CASSEWTDIAKNIQYF
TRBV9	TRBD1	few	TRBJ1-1	TGTGCCAGCAGCGTCCAACCCACAGGGGCTGAAGCTTTCTTT	CASSVQPTGAEAFF
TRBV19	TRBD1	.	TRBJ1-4	TGTGCCAGTAGTATTGGGACAGGGAGTGAAAAACTGTTTTTT	CASSIGTGSEKLFF
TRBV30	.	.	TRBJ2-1	TGTGCCTGGAGTTACTCCTACAATGAGCAGTTCTTC	CAWSYSYNEQFF
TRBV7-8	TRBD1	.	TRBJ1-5	TGTGCCAGCAGCTTCCGGACAGGGGCCAATCAGCCCCAGCATTTT	CASSFRTGANQPQHF
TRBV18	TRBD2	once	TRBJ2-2	TGTGCCAGCTCACTCCGGACTAGCGGGAACACCGGGGAGCTGTTTTTT	CASSLRTSGNTGELFF
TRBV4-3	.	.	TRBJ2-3	TGCGCCAGCAGCCAACGCCTCATAGTGACAGATACGCAGTATTTT	CASSQRLIVTDTQYF
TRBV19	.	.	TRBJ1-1	TGTGCCAGTAGGTGGTTGGGGGAGGTGAACACTGAAGCTTTCTTT	CASRWLGEVNTEAFF
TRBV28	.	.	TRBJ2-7	TGTGCCAGCGGACGGGGACGGGAGCGCGAGCAGTACTTC	CASGRGREREQYF
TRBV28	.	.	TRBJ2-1	TGTGCCAGCAGCGATAGCTCCTACAATGAGCAGTTCTTC	CASSDSSYNEQFF
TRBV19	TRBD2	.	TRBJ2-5	TGTGCCAGTAGTATACAGTCCGGACTCGGGGGGGAGACCCAGTACTTC	CASSIQSGLGGETQYF
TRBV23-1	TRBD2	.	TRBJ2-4	TGCGCCAGCAGTCACATAAACCTAGCGGGAGTGGAAAACATTCAGTACTTC	CASSHINLAGVENIQYF
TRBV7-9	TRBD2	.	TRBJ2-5	TGTTCCAGCAGCCTGAAGACTAGCGGGACCCAAGAGACCCAGTACTTC	CSSSLKTSGTQETQYF
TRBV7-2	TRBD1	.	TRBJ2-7	TGTGCCAGCAGCTTAGCGGGACAGGGGGCAAGGTACGAGCAGTACTTC	CASSLAGQGARYEQYF
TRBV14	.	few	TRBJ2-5	TGTGCCAGCAGCCGGATGACAGGCTCGCCCCAAGAGACCCAGTACTTC	CASSRMTGSPQETQYF
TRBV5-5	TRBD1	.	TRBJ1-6	TGTGCCAGCAGCGGGACAGGGGGGGATTCACCCCTCCACTTT	CASSGTGGDSPLHF
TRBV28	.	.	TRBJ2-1	TGTGCCAGCAGGAGGGACTTGTGGGGAAACAATGAGCAGTTCTTC	CASRRDLWGNNEQFF
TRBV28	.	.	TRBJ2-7	TGTGCCAGCAGCATGACTAGGACTTACGAGCAGTACTTC	CASSMTRTYEQYF
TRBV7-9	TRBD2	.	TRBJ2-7	TGTGCCAGCAGTTCCCATCTAGCGGGAGGGCCCTCGGGGTCGGACTTC	CASSSHLAGGPSGSDF
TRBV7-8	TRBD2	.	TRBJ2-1	TGTGCCAGCAGCTCCCGCGGACTAGCGGGATTTTTCTCCTACAATGAGCAGTTCTTC	CASSSRGLAGFFSYNEQFF
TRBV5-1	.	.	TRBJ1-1	TGCGCCAGCAGCTACAGAACGAACACTGAAGCTTTCTTT	CASSYRTNTEAFF
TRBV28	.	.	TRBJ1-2	TGTGCCAGCAGTCCTAAAATCGGTTATGGCTACACCTTC	CASSPKIGYGYTF
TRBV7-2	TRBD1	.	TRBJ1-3	TGTGCCAGCAGGATTGGGACAGGGGGATCGAACACCATATATTTT	CASRIGTGGSNTIYF
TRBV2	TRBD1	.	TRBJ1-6	TGTGCCAGCCAGGGTGGGGACAGGGTTTCACCCCTCCACTTT	CASQGGDRVSPLHF
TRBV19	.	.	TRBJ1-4	TGTGCCAGTAGTTCTCGGGCAGCCGGAGGTAATGAAAAACTGTTTTTT	CASSSRAAGGNEKLFF
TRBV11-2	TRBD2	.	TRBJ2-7	TGTGCCAGCAGCTTTAGCGGGAGGGTGGATCAGGAGCAGTACTTC	CASSFSGRVDQEQYF
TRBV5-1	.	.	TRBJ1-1	TGCGCCAGCAGCTCGGTCTATGGGAACACTGAAGCTTTCTTT	CASSSVYGNTEAFF
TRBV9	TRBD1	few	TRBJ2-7	TGTGCCAGCAGGACCGGGACAGGGGCCTACGAGCAGTACTTC	CASRTGTGAYEQYF
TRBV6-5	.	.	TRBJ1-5	TGTGCCAGCACGGGAGGGGAACATCAGCCCCAGCATTTT	CASTGGEHQPQHF
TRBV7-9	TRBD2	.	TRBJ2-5	TGTGCCAGCACCGGGGGGTTCGGAGAGCAGTACTTC	CASTGGFGEQYF
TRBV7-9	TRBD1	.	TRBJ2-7	TGTGCCAGCAGCCTCGGGACAGGGGGCGCGATGGACGAGCAGTACTTC	CASSLGTGGAMDEQYF